The 4 T cell receptor beta chains in this list originate from one sample, sequenced in a study of blood T cell repertoires in COVID-19 (dated by TCRdb to 2020 to 2022). Receptor amplification or capture employed the immunoSEQ multiplex PCR assay. TCRdb carries this immuneACCESS record with in-frame sequences only. Its versions omit some clonotypes, under half of them owing to an unresolved V gene in the studies checked, with the rest unexplained. The sample table lists roughly 54,000 clones, 90% of them with a count of one. The ten largest make up 3.5% to 5% of the sample. The sample comprised peripheral blood. The receptor source for this set is a man in his forties or fifties with acute or convalescent COVID-19.

The rearrangement joins TRBV3-1 (or the pseudogene TRBV3-2) to TRBJ1-2, with a possible D match to TRBD1 (5 bases). The CDR3 spans 14 residues. In germline, CDR1 is LGHDT, CDR2 YNNKEL (reference sequence). V was clipped by 2 bases and J by 8 bases, with 15 bases between them. As DNA, the CDR3 is TGTGCCAGCAGCCAAAAGACAGATCTGTCAGGCTACACCTTC. Its protein is CASSQKTDLSGYTF.

The chain joins TRBV7-2 to TRBJ2-7; tentatively, D is TRBD1 (7 bases). Germline V gives CDR1 SGHTA, CDR2 FQGNSA. Trimming shortened V by 4 bases and J by 3 bases, and 13 bases separated the two germline ends. This CDR3 comprises 14 residues. The CDR3 here is CASSYRGLGYEQYF. CDR3 sequence (DNA): TGTGCCAGCAGCTACAGGGGACTGGGCTACGAGCAGTACTTC.

This chain connects TRBV7-6 to TRBJ2-7; 8 bases fit TRBD1. The ends lost 5 bases at V and 0 bases at J; junction bases unmatched: 6. The CDR3 is made up of 15 amino acids. CDR1 SGHVS and CDR2 FNYEAQ come from the germline V gene. Written as DNA, the CDR3 is TGTGCCAGCAGCCCCCGACAGGGGCCCTCCTACGAGCAGTACTTC. Its translation is CASSPRQGPSYEQYF.

The CDR3 sequence is CASRSGNEQFF. CDR3 in DNA: TGCGCCAGCAGGTCAGGGAATGAGCAGTTCTTC. The chain carries TRBV5-1 and TRBJ2-1; tentative D call: TRBD1 (5 bases). The ends were cut back, 5 bases at V and 7 bases at J, with 7 bases in the middle. Germline V gives CDR1 SGHRS, CDR2 YFSETQ. The CDR3 is made up of 11 amino acids.